The 15 T cell receptor beta chains presented below share a single source sample, sequenced in a study of blood T cell repertoires in COVID-19. TCRdb's table, derived via immunoSEQ multiplex PCR, lists solely in-frame clones and lacks some. The profile shows 250,000 to 300,000 clones, about nine tenths of them singletons. The sample comprised peripheral blood. The receptors were sampled from a woman between 50 and 59 years old who had recovered from COVID-19.

The chain employs TRBV10-2 and TRBJ1-2; the D gene is possibly TRBD1 (6 bases). The CDR3 loop spans 13 amino acids. V lost 5 bases and J lost 6, with 13 bases in between. The germline V gene has CDR1 WSHSY and CDR2 SAAADI. The CDR3 nucleotides read TGCGCCAGCAGTTCCTCCACAGGGCATGGCTACACCTTC. Its protein is CASSSSTGHGYTF.

The chain is built from TRBV5-6 and TRBJ1-2; TRBD1 matches at 10 bases. Germline V gives CDR1 SGHDT, CDR2 YYEEEE. V was clipped by 4 bases and J by 8 bases; unmatched bases: 8. CDR3 length: 14 amino acids. This CDR3 is CASSIGTGVRGYTF. DNA of the CDR3: TGTGCCAGCAGCATCGGGACAGGGGTGAGGGGCTACACCTTC.

The rearrangement links TRBV2 to TRBJ1-1, with 7 nucleotides matching TRBD1. After removal of 5 bases from V and 3 bases from J, the junction contained 9 bases not matched to a gene. The CDR3 has 15 amino acids. Germline CDR1 reads SNHLY; CDR2 reads FYNNEI. CDR3 sequence reads: CASSLPPGQYTEAFF. The CDR3 region has the DNA TGTGCCAGCAGTTTACCTCCGGGACAGTACACTGAAGCTTTCTTT. Combining the CDR3 with reference TRBV2 and TRBJ1-1 gives the whole variable domain EPEVTQTPSHQVTQMGQEVILRCVPISNHLYFYWYRQILGQKVEFLVSFYNNEISEKSEIFDDQFSVERPDGSNFTLKIRSTKLEDSAMYFCASSLPPGQYTEAFFGQGTRLTVV.

The count of this clone is one. The gene calls are TRBV5-1 and TRBJ2-7; 9 bases are shared with TRBD1. Trimming removed 3 bases from V and 2 bases from J; junction bases left unmatched: 6. Germline V gene lookup returns CDR1 SGHRS and CDR2 YFSETQ. This CDR3 has 15 residues. The CDR3 loop is CASSSGQGRPYEQYF. The CDR3, as DNA: TGCGCCAGCAGCTCCGGACAGGGGCGCCCCTACGAGCAGTACTTC. Looking up the rest from reference TRBV5-1 and TRBJ2-7 gives the full variable domain: KAGVTQTPRYLIKTRGQQVTLSCSPISGHRSVSWYQQTPGQGLQFLFEYFSETQRNKGNFPGRFSGRQFSNSRSEMNVSTLELGDSALYLCASSSGQGRPYEQYFGPGTRLTVT.

This chain uses TRBV5-4 with TRBJ1-2; 10 bases align to TRBD1. V gave up 4 bases and J gave up 6 bases; unmatched junction bases: 6. CDR3 length equals 14 residues. The V gene's germline CDR1 is SGHNT and CDR2 YYREEE (reference sequence). CDR3 region: CASSQGQGVDGYTF. The CDR3 coding sequence is TGTGCCAGCAGCCAAGGACAGGGGGTGGATGGCTACACCTTC.

The V call is TRBV5-1, the J call TRBJ2-5; D perhaps matches TRBD1 (6 bases). In germline, CDR1 is SGHRS, CDR2 YFSETQ. Trimming cost V 3 bases and J 3 bases, with 15 bases left between them. The length of the CDR3 is 15 residues. Here the CDR3 DNA reads TGCGCCAGCAGCTGGACAGTGGGGGCGGAAGAGACCCAGTACTTC. It is translated as CASSWTVGAEETQYF.

The chain links TRBV2 to TRBJ2-3; 7 nucleotides agree with TRBD1. The CDR3 consists of 15 residues. Per the germline V gene, CDR1 is SNHLY and CDR2 is FYNNEI. After removal of 7 bases from V and 4 bases from J, the junction contained 11 bases not matched to a gene. The CDR3 region is CASKGDSMFPDTQYF. The CDR3 DNA is TGTGCCAGCAAGGGGGACAGTATGTTCCCAGATACGCAGTATTTT.

The CDR3 nucleotides read TGTGCCAGCAGCCCCGTCCAGGGGGCCAACGTCCTGACTTTC. Translation gives CASSPVQGANVLTF. V is TRBV3-1 (or the pseudogene TRBV3-2) and J is TRBJ2-6; D unclear. The CDR3 contains 14 residues. V dropped 4 bases and J dropped 4 bases, with 8 bases sitting between them. Looked up from germline, CDR1 is LGHDT and CDR2 is YNNKEL (reference sequence).

The chain combines TRBV28 with TRBJ2-1; 14 bases map to TRBD2. After removal of 10 bases from V and 3 bases from J, the junction contained 2 bases not matched to a gene. There are 14 residues in the CDR3. CDR1 is MDHEN and CDR2 is SYDVKM in the germline V gene. This chain's CDR3 is CATGTSGSYNEQFF. The CDR3 nucleotides read TGTGCCACAGGGACTAGCGGGAGCTACAATGAGCAGTTCTTC.

The chain carries TRBV5-1 and TRBJ1-4; the match to TRBD1 covers 7 bases. The CDR3 spans 15 residues. The junction had 9 bases not matched to a gene; V was cut back by 3 bases and J by 7 bases. Germline loops: CDR1 SGHRS, CDR2 YFSETQ. The CDR3 here is CASSSYRGIGEKLFF. The CDR3 DNA reads TGCGCCAGCAGCTCCTACAGGGGAATAGGTGAAAAACTGTTTTTT. The variable domain in full, completed from reference TRBV5-1 and TRBJ1-4, reads KAGVTQTPRYLIKTRGQQVTLSCSPISGHRSVSWYQQTPGQGLQFLFEYFSETQRNKGNFPGRFSGRQFSNSRSEMNVSTLELGDSALYLCASSSYRGIGEKLFFGSGTQLSVL.

In its sample, this clone was seen once. V and J are TRBV5-1 and TRBJ2-7; possibly TRBD2 for D (6 bases). The germline gives CDR1 SGHRS, CDR2 YFSETQ. This CDR3 has 16 residues. With 1 base removed from V and 2 bases from J, the gap between germline ends came to 16 bases. CDR3 coding DNA: TGCGCCAGCAGCTTGACGTCGGGACTTTCCACCTACGAGCAGTACTTC. It codes for CASSLTSGLSTYEQYF.

The J gene is TRBJ1-2, the V gene TRBV9; no clear D gene. Trimming pared 4 bases from V and 3 bases from J, leaving 16 bases between. This CDR3 contains 15 residues. Germline CDR1 reads SGDLS; CDR2 reads YYNGEE. CDR3 sequence: CASSHPTREDYGYTF. The CDR3 region has the DNA TGTGCCAGCAGCCATCCGACAAGGGAGGACTATGGCTACACCTTC.

This chain joins TRBV5-4 and TRBJ2-1, with 9 bases matching TRBD2. The CDR3 runs 16 residues. The junction had 8 bases not matched to a gene; V was cut back by 4 bases and J by 3 bases. The germline CDR1 and CDR2 sequences are SGHNT and YYREEE (reference sequence). The CDR3 is CASSPRGGPNYNEQFF. The DNA for the CDR3 is TGTGCCAGCAGCCCGCGGGGGGGGCCGAACTACAATGAGCAGTTCTTC.

The chain joins TRBV6-5 to TRBJ1-5, with D possibly matching TRBD1 (6 bases). V dropped 4 bases and J dropped 0 bases, with 13 bases sitting between them. Germline values: CDR1 MNHEY, CDR2 SVGAGI. CDR3 length: 16 amino acids. As DNA, the CDR3 is TGTGCCAGCAGTTTCTCTACAGGGTATAGCAATCAGCCCCAGCATTTT. It translates to CASSFSTGYSNQPQHF.

The chain carries TRBV11-2 and TRBJ2-7; TRBD1 aligns across 10 bases. The CDR3 is 15 residues long. V lost 6 bases, J lost 1 base, and 6 bases stayed unmatched. In germline, CDR1 is SGHAT, CDR2 FQNNGV. CDR3 coding DNA: TGTGCCAGCAGACCACCGGGACAGGGGTCCTACGAGCAGTACTTC. It yields the protein CASRPPGQGSYEQYF.